The 11 T cell receptor beta chains in this list originate from one sample, sequenced in a study of blood T cells in healthy people across ages. The use of a sample-barcoded 5' primer and a J-beta primer mix characterized a second PCR of about 6 to 11 cycles. TCRdb re-called the 5' RACE reads with MiXCR, one entry per CDR3 protein. The table lists 600,000 to 850,000 distinct CDR3 sequences, about 40% of them singletons, with around a fifth in the top ten. Source material: blood. All receptors come from a woman in her sixties or seventies in good health.

The gene calls are TRBV20-1 and TRBJ2-1, with 7 bases identical to TRBD2. With V trimmed by 6 bases and J by 9 bases, 14 bases remained unmatched. Germline CDR1 DFQATT, CDR2 SNEGSKA (reference sequence). This CDR3 contains 14 residues. The CDR3 DNA reads as TGCAGTGCCCCGGGTCTAGCGGCCTCCGGTGAGCAGTTCTTC. The encoded protein is CSAPGLAASGEQFF.

This clonotype was seen at least ten times. The chain is built from TRBV6-1 and TRBJ2-7; the D call may be TRBD1 or TRBD2 (6 bases each). V was cut by 2 bases and J by 6 bases, with 17 bases left in between. CDR1 and CDR2 from the germline V gene are MNHNS and SASEGT. The CDR3 spans 15 residues. DNA for the CDR3: TGTGCCAGCAGTGAATGGACAGCGGAGGGATCCGAGCAGTACTTC. The encoded protein is CASSEWTAEGSEQYF.

This clonotype was seen a few times. The chain is built from TRBV11-2 and TRBJ2-5; TRBD2 matches at 7 bases. The CDR3 is 15 residues long. The J segment lost 4 bases and the V segment lost 1 base, leaving 6 bases of the junction unmatched. Germline assignment: CDR1 SGHAT and CDR2 FQNNGV. The chain's CDR3 is CASSLASGAGETQYF. DNA of the CDR3: TGTGCCAGCAGCTTAGCTAGCGGTGCCGGAGAGACCCAGTACTTC.

V and J are TRBV4-2 and TRBJ2-3; 9 positions match TRBD2. The CDR3 loop spans 19 amino acids. J was trimmed by 0 bases and V by 0 bases; bases with no gene match: 10. The V gene's germline CDR1 is LGHNA and CDR2 YNFKEQ. CDR3 nucleotide sequence: TGTGCCAGCAGCCAAGATGGGCTAGCGGGACTTCAAAGCACAGATACGCAGTATTTT. Translated: CASSQDGLAGLQSTDTQYF.

This clonotype was seen only once. The chain uses TRBV4-1 and TRBJ2-1, with D possibly matching TRBD1 (5 bases). Germline CDR1 is MGHRA and CDR2 is YSYEKL. Trimming stripped 0 bases from V and 2 bases from J, with 11 bases between. CDR3 length: 16 amino acids. The CDR3 region has the DNA TGCGCCAGCAGCCAAGAGGAAGGGGCGGCCTACAATGAGCAGTTCTTC. Translating it yields CASSQEEGAAYNEQFF.

This chain connects TRBV20-1 to TRBJ2-7; TRBD2 matches at 10 bases. This CDR3 contains 15 residues. V lost 3 bases to trimming and J lost 4 bases; unmatched junction nucleotides: 9. Germline CDR1 reads DFQATT; CDR2 reads SNEGSKA (reference sequence). The CDR3 protein is CSARPSGGASYEQYF. CDR3 nucleotide sequence: TGCAGTGCTAGGCCAAGCGGGGGGGCCAGTTACGAGCAGTACTTC.

The count of this clonotype is one. V gene TRBV7-6 combines with J gene TRBJ2-4; D perhaps matches TRBD1 (5 bases). With the DNA end fitting TRBJ2-7 better, the J assignment may be wrong. This CDR3 has 17 amino acids. Germline CDR1 SGHVS, CDR2 FNYEAQ. CDR3: CASSSNRPGPLPYEQYF. The CDR3 DNA reads as TGTGCCAGCAGCTCCAACAGGCCAGGGCCCCTCCCCTACGAGCAGTACTTC.

V and J are TRBV29-1 and TRBJ1-5, with TRBD1 matching over 7 bases. Looked up from germline, CDR1 is SQVTM and CDR2 is ANQGSEA. The CDR3 totals 13 residues. J was trimmed by 7 bases and V by 5 bases; bases with no gene match: 8. The CDR3 sequence is CSVRTGLGQPQHF. Written as DNA, the CDR3 is TGCAGCGTTCGGACAGGACTGGGACAGCCCCAGCATTTT.

This clonotype showed up just a few times. The junction does not match germline at one end; this may be a read error. The chain links TRBV24-1 to TRBJ2-2; D assignment may be TRBD1 or TRBD2 (5 bases each). CDR3 length equals 15 residues. Germline V gives CDR1 KGHDR, CDR2 SFDVKD. This CDR3 is CATSDSLQGTGELFF. As DNA, the CDR3 is TGTGCCACCAGTGACTCCCTCCAGGGCACCGGGGAACTGTTTTTT.

This CDR3 reads CASSLGPGNTIYF. For the CDR3, the DNA is TGTGCCAGCAGCTTAGGGCCTGGAAACACCATATATTTT. The V and J genes are TRBV11-2 and TRBJ1-3; D gene uncertain. With 1 base removed from V and 2 bases from J, the gap between germline ends came to 3 bases. Germline-derived CDR1 and CDR2 are SGHAT and FQNNGV. The CDR3 is made up of 13 amino acids.

The chain couples TRBV9 to TRBJ2-7, with no clear D. V dropped 4 bases and J dropped 1 base, with 15 bases sitting between them. CDR1 and CDR2 from the germline V gene are SGDLS and YYNGEE. CDR3 length equals 15 residues. For the CDR3, the DNA is TGTGCCAGCAGCCCGAGAGCCCTCCTGTCCTACGAGCAGTACTTC. Protein sequence: CASSPRALLSYEQYF. Looking up the rest from reference TRBV9 and TRBJ2-7 gives the full variable domain: DSGVTQTPKHLITATGQRVTLRCSPRSGDLSVYWYQQSLDQGLQFLIQYYNGEERAKGNILERFSAQQFPDLHSELNLSSLELGDSALYFCASSPRALLSYEQYFGPGTRLTVT.